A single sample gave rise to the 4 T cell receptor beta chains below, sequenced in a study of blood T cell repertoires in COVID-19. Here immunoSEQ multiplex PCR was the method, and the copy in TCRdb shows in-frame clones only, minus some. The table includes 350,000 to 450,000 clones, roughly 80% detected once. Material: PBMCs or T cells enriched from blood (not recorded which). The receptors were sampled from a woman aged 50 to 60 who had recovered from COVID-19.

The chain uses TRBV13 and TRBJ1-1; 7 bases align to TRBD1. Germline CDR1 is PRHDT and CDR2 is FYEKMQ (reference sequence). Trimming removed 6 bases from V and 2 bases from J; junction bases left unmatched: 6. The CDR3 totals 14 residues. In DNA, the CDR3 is TGTGCCAGCAGGCCGCAGGGGGGAAACACTGAAGCTTTCTTT. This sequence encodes CASRPQGGNTEAFF.

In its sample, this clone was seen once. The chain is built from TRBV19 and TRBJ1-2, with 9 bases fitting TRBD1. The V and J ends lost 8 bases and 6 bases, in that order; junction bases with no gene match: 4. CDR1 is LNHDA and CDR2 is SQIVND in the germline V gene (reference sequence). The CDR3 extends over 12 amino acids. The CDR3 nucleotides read TGTGCCAGTGCCGACAGGGGGGATGGCTACACCTTC. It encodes CASADRGDGYTF.

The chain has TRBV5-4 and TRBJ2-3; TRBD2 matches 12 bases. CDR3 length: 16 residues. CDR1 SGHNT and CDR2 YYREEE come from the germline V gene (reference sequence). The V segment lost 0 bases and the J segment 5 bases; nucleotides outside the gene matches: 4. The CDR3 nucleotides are TGTGCCAGCAGCTTGGGCGGACTAGCGGGGCGAGATACGCAGTATTTT. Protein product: CASSLGGLAGRDTQYF.

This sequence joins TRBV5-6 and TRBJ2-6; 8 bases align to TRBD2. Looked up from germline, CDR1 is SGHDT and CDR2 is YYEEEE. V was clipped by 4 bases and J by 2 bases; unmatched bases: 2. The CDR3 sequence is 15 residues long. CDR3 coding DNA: TGTGCCAGCAGCCGGGAGGGGGCTGGGGCCAACGTCCTGACTTTC. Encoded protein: CASSREGAGANVLTF.